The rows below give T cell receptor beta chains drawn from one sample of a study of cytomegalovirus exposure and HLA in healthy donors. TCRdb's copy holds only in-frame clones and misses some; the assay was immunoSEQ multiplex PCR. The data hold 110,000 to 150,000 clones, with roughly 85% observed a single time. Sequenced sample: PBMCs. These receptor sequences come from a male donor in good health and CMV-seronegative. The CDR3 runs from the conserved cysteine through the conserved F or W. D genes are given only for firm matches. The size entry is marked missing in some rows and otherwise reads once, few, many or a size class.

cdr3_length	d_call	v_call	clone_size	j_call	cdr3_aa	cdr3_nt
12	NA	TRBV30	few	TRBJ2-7	CAWKFGGAEQYF	TGTGCCTGGAAGTTCGGAGGCGCCGAGCAGTACTTC
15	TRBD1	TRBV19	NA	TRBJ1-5	CASSPGTGGGQPQHF	TGTGCCAGTAGTCCAGGGACAGGGGGCGGTCAGCCCCAGCATTTT
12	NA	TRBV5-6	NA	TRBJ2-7	CASSLDTYEQYF	TGTGCCAGCAGCCTTGACACCTACGAGCAGTACTTC
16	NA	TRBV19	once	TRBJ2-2	CASFEGTPITGGELFF	TGTGCCAGTTTCGAGGGGACTCCCATAACGGGCGGGGAGCTGTTTTTT
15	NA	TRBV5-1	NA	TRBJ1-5	CASSLAPGPNQPQHF	TGCGCCAGCAGCTTGGCCCCGGGTCCCAATCAGCCCCAGCATTTT
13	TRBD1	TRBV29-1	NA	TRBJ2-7	CSVRDRGTHEQYF	TGCAGCGTTAGGGACAGGGGGACTCACGAGCAGTACTTC
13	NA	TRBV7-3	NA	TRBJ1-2	CASSLNTDYGYTF	TGTGCCAGCAGCTTAAACACAGACTATGGCTACACCTTC
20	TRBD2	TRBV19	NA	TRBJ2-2	CASSSKQGLAGGTNTGELFF	TGTGCCAGTAGTTCAAAGCAGGGACTAGCGGGAGGGACGAACACCGGGGAGCTGTTTTTT
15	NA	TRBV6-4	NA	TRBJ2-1	CASSDLARSYNEQFF	TGTGCCAGCAGCGATCTAGCGCGCTCCTACAATGAGCAGTTCTTC
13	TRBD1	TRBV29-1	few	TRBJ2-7	CSVDTGGTYEQYF	TGCAGCGTTGACACAGGGGGGACCTACGAGCAGTACTTC
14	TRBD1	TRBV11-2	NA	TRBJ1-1	CASSFGTGGTEAFF	TGTGCCAGCAGCTTTGGGACAGGGGGCACTGAAGCTTTCTTT
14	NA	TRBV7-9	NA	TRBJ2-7	CASSLSGSGHEQYF	TGTGCCAGCAGCTTATCGGGCAGCGGCCACGAGCAGTACTTC
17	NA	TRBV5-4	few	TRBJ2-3	CASSLEGDMRSTDTQYF	TGTGCCAGCAGCTTAGAAGGGGATATGCGGAGCACAGATACGCAGTATTTT
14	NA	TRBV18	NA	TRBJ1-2	CASSALDSIYGYTF	TGTGCCAGCTCGGCTTTGGACAGCATCTATGGCTACACCTTC
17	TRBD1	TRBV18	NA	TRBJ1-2	CASSPQAGTGGPYGYTF	TGTGCCAGCTCACCTCAAGCCGGGACAGGGGGCCCATATGGCTACACCTTC
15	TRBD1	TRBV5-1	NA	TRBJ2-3	CASSLGVRGPDTQYF	TGCGCCAGCAGCTTGGGTGTCAGGGGGCCAGATACGCAGTATTTT